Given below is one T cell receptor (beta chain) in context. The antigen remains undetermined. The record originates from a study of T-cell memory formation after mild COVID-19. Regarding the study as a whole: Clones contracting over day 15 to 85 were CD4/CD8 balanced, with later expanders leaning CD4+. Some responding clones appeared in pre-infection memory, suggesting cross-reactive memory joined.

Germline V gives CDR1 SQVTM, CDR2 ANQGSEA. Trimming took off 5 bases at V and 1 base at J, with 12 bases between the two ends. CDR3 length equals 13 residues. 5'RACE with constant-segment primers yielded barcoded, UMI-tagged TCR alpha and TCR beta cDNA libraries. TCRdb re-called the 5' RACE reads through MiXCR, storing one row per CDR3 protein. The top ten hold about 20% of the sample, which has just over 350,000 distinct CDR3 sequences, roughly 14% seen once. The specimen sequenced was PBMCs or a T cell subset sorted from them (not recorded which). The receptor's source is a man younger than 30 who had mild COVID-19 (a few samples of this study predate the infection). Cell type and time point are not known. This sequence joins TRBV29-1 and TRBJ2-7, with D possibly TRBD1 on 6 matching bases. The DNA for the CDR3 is TGCAGCGTTCTCCGACAGGCTTCCTACGAGCAGTACTTC. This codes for CSVLRQASYEQYF.